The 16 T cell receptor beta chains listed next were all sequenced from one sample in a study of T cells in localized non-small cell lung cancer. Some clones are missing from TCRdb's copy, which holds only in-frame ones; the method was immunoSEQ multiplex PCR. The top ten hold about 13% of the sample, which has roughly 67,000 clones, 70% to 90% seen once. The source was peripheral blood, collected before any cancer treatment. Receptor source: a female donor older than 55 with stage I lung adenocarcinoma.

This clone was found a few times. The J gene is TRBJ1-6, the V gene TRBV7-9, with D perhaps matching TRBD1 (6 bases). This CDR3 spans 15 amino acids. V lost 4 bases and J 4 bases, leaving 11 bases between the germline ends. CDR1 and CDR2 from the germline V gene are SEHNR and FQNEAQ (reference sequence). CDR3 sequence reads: CASSSGGTYNSPLHF. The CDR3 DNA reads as TGTGCCAGCAGCTCAGGTGGGACATATAATTCACCCCTCCACTTT.

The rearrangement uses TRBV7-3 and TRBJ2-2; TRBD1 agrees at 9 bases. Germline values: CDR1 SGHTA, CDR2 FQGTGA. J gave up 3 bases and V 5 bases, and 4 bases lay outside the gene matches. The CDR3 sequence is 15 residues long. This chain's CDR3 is CASSDDRGDTGELFF. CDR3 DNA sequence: TGTGCCAGCAGCGATGACAGGGGGGACACCGGGGAGCTGTTTTTT.

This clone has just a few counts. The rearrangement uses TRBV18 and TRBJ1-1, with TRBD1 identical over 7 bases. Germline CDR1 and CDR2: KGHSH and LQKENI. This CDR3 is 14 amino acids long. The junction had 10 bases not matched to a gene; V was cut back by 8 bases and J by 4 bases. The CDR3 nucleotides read TGTGCCAGCACCAGACAGGGTTCGGCCACTGAAGCTTTCTTT. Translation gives CASTRQGSATEAFF.

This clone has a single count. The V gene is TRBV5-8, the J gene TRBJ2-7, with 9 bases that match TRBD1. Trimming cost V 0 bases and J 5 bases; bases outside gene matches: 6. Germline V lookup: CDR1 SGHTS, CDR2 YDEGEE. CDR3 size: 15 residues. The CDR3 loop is CASSLEGTGSHEQYF. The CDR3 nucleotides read TGTGCCAGCAGCTTGGAAGGGACAGGGTCCCACGAGCAGTACTTC.

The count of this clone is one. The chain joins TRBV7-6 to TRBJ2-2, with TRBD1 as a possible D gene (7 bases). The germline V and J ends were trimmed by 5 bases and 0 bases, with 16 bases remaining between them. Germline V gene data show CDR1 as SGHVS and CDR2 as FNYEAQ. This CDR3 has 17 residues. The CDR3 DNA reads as TGTGCCAGCAGCCCAAGGAGGGGGCAAACGAACACCGGGGAGCTGTTTTTT. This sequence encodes CASSPRRGQTNTGELFF.

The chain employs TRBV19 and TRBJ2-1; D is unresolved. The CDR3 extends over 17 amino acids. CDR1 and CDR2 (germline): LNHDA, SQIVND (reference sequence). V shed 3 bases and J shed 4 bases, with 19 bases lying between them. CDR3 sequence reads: CASSIATQSRLYNEQFF. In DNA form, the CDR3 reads TGTGCCAGTAGTATCGCGACCCAATCTCGCCTTTACAATGAGCAGTTCTTC.

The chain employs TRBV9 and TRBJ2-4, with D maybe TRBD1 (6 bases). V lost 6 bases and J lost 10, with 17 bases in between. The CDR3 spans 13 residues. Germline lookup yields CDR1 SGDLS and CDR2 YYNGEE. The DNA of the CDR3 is TGTGCCAGCACCGTGGGGGCCCAAGGGATTCAGTACTTC. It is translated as CASTVGAQGIQYF.

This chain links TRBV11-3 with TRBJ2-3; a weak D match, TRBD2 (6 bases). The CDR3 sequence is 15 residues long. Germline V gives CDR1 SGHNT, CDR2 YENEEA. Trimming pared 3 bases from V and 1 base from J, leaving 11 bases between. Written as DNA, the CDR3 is TGTGCCAGCAGCTTGGGGGGTGGTGGCACAGATACGCAGTATTTT. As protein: CASSLGGGGTDTQYF.

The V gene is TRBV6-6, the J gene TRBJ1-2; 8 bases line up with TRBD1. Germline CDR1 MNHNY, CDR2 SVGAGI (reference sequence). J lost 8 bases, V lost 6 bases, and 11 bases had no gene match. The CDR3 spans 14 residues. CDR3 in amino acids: CASSLQGGGLGYTF. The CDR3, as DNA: TGTGCCAGCAGCTTACAGGGGGGAGGGTTAGGCTACACCTTC.

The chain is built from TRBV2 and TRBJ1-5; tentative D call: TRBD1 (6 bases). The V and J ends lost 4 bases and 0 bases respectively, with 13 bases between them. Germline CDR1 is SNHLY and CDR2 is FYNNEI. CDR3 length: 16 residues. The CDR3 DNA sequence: TGTGCCAGCAGTGGTACCACCAGGGGTAGCAATCAGCCCCAGCATTTT. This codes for CASSGTTRGSNQPQHF.

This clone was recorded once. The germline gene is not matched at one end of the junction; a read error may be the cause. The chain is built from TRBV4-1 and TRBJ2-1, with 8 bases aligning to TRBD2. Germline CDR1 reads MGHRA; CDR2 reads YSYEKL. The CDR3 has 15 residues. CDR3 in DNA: TGCGCCAACAGCTCGGCCGGGACTAGGGACAATGAGCAGTTCTTC. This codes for CANSSAGTRDNEQFF.

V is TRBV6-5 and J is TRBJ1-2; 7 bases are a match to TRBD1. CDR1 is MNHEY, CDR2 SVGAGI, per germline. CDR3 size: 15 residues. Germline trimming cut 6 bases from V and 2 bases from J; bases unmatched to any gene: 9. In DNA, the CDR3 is TGTGCCAGCAGGCCCGGGACAGACTTAAACTATGGCTACACCTTC. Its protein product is CASRPGTDLNYGYTF.

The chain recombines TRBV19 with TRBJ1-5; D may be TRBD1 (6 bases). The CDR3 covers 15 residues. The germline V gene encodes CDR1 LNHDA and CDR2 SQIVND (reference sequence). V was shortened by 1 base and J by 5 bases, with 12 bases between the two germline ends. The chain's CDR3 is CASSIAQGPDQPQHF. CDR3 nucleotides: TGTGCCAGTAGTATAGCGCAGGGGCCGGATCAGCCCCAGCATTTT.

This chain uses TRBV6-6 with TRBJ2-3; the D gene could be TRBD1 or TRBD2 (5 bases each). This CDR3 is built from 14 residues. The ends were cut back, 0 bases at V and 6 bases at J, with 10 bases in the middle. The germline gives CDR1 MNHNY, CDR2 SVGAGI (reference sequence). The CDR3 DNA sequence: TGTGCCAGCAGTTACTCGGGGGAAAAGGATACGCAGTATTTT. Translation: CASSYSGEKDTQYF.

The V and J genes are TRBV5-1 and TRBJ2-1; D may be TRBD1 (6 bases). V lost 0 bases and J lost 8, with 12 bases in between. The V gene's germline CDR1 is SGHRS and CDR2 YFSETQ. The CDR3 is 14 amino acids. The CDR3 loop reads CASSLAPSGDEQFF. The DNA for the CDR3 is TGCGCCAGCAGCTTGGCCCCTTCAGGGGATGAGCAGTTCTTC.

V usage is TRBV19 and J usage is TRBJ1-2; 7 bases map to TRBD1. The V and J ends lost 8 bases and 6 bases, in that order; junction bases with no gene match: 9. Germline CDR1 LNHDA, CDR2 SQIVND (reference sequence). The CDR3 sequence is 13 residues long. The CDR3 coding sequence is TGTGCCAGTGCCCCCAGACAGGGTGATGGCTACACCTTC. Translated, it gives CASAPRQGDGYTF.